The clone carrying this TCR beta chain has a single count. The antigen is not known. Per the germline V gene, CDR1 is SGHVS and CDR2 is FNYEAQ. Trimming pared 3 bases from V and 4 bases from J, leaving 12 bases between. The CDR3 extends over 14 amino acids. This sample was included in a study of CD8 T cells in ankylosing spondylitis. The TCR beta libraries were generated through quantitative 5'-RACE incorporating molecular barcodes. TCRdb re-analysed the 5' RACE reads in MiXCR, keeping a single row per CDR3 protein. The sample holds 750,000 to 850,000 distinct CDR3 sequences; 12% are singletons and the top ten take around 0.51%. The study, taken as a whole, reports: Both synovial fluid and blood in reactive arthritis had previously been reported to carry some motif variants. It appeared that ankylosing spondylitis blood was characterized by a TCR beta motif of under ten highly homologous variants. Clones linked to disease, bearing a CD8+ phenotype, were relatively rare in peripheral blood. The authors reported significant enrichment of disease-linked clones in matched ankylosing spondylitis synovial fluid.

Sequencing was done on a sample of blood, either unsorted or a sorted T cell fraction (not recorded which). The rearrangement links TRBV7-6 to TRBJ2-5; a weak D match, TRBD2 (6 bases). The receptor comes from a male donor with ankylosing spondylitis. The CDR3 region is CASSLDLGGETQYF. CDR3 bases: TGTGCCAGCAGCTTGGATTTGGGGGGAGAGACCCAGTACTTC.